A selection of T cell receptor beta chains follows, all from one sample in a study of cytomegalovirus exposure and HLA in healthy donors. Method: immunoSEQ multiplex PCR; TCRdb's copy keeps in-frame clones and lacks some. The table lists some 110,000 clones, 88% of them singletons. Sequencing input: PBMCs. Receptors originate from a woman aged 18-30 years in good health and CMV-seropositive. The CDR3 runs from the conserved cysteine through the conserved F or W. The order of the fields is J gene, V gene, D gene, clone size, CDR3 DNA, CDR3 protein. A D gene is named only where the DNA matches it firmly. Rows give clone size only sometimes, using once, few, many, or a class for an expanded clone.

TRBJ2-4,TRBV4-1,-,-,TGCGCCAGCAGCCACCCGATACAGGGCCCATTAGCCAAAAACATTCAGTACTTC,CASSHPIQGPLAKNIQYF
TRBJ1-1,TRBV10-1,TRBD1,-,TGCGCCAGCAGTGCCACAGGGGGCGAAGCTTTCTTT,CASSATGGEAFF
TRBJ2-5,TRBV4-3,TRBD1,-,TGCGCCAGCAGCCAGGCCCGGACAGGGTCGGAGACCCAGTACTTC,CASSQARTGSETQYF
TRBJ2-5,TRBV5-6,-,-,TGTGCCAGCATGTTGTTCGGGCAAGAGACCCAGTACTTC,CASMLFGQETQYF
TRBJ2-3,TRBV5-6,-,-,TGTGCCAGCAGCTTGCAGGGTGCAGATACGCAGTATTTT,CASSLQGADTQYF
TRBJ1-2,TRBV29-1,TRBD1,once,TGCAGCGTCGGGACAGGGGGCGGTGGCTACACCTTC,CSVGTGGGGYTF
TRBJ1-5,TRBV28,-,-,TGTGCCAGCAGTCCCCATAATCAGCCCCAGCATTTT,CASSPHNQPQHF
TRBJ1-2,TRBV9,-,-,TGTGCCAGCAGCGTACAGGCTAACTATGGCTACACCTTC,CASSVQANYGYTF
TRBJ1-6,TRBV6-6,-,-,TGTGCCAGCAGTCACGGGGGGAGCTCCTATAATTCACCCCTCCACTTT,CASSHGGSSYNSPLHF
TRBJ2-3,TRBV11-2,-,-,TGTGCCAGCAAAACTCAGGGTAGCACAGATACGCAGTATTTT,CASKTQGSTDTQYF
TRBJ1-1,TRBV6-6,TRBD1,-,TGTGCCAGCAGTTTGGGACAGGGTGGTCCCGGGACTGAAGCTTTCTTT,CASSLGQGGPGTEAFF
TRBJ2-1,TRBV15,-,-,TGTGCCACCAGCACCTGGGACAACCGAGGGGGCTCCTACAATGAGCAGTTCTTC,CATSTWDNRGGSYNEQFF
TRBJ2-1,TRBV10-3,TRBD2,-,TGTGCCATCCAGCGGGGGGGAACCTACAATGAGCAGTTCTTC,CAIQRGGTYNEQFF
TRBJ1-4,TRBV27,-,-,TGTGCCAGCAGTTTATCGCCCTCCAGGGCCAATGGGGAAAAACTGTTTTTT,CASSLSPSRANGEKLFF
TRBJ1-4,TRBV4-3,TRBD1,-,TGCGCCAGCAGCCAAGAAACCCTATCGGACAGGGTGGATGAAAAACTGTTTTTT,CASSQETLSDRVDEKLFF
TRBJ2-2,TRBV28,TRBD1,once,TGTGCCAGCAGTTCACCGGGACAGGGGTTAGCCGGGGAGCTGTTTTTT,CASSSPGQGLAGELFF
TRBJ1-2,TRBV4-3,TRBD1,-,TGCGCCAGCAGCCAAGAAAGCAGGGGGGCCTATGGCTACACCTTC,CASSQESRGAYGYTF